What follows are 12 T cell receptor beta chains derived from one specimen sequenced in a study of cytomegalovirus exposure and HLA in healthy donors. PCR amplification relied on 60 Vbeta primers (plus 13 Jbeta primers). Profiled with immunoSEQ multiplex PCR; TCRdb holds only in-frame clones, not every one. The table records some 130,000 clones, over 60% of them present only once. The sequenced sample consisted of PBMCs. Receptors were obtained from a man aged 40-49 years in good health and CMV-seronegative.

The chain carries TRBV30 and TRBJ2-1; the D gene is possibly TRBD1 (5 bases). This CDR3 comprises 16 residues. CDR1 is GTSNPN, CDR2 SVGIG, per germline (reference sequence). V dropped 2 bases and J dropped 0 bases, with 14 bases sitting between them. The CDR3, as DNA: TGTGCCTGGAGTCCACATACAGGTTTCTCCTACAATGAGCAGTTCTTC. Its protein is CAWSPHTGFSYNEQFF.

The rearrangement links TRBV7-6 to TRBJ2-5, with D tentatively TRBD2 (6 bases). CDR1 SGHVS and CDR2 FNYEAQ come from the germline V gene. Trimming cost V 5 bases and J 3 bases, with 10 bases left between them. This CDR3 spans 13 amino acids. For the CDR3, the DNA is TGTGCCAGCAGCGCGGGACCTGAAGAGACCCAGTACTTC. It codes for CASSAGPEETQYF.

The chain is built from TRBV29-1 and TRBJ2-1; 14 bases are a match to TRBD2. This CDR3 has 15 residues. Germline CDR1 SQVTM, CDR2 ANQGSEA. J was trimmed by 5 bases and V by 6 bases; bases with no gene match: 6. The CDR3, as DNA: TGCAGCGTCGCGACTAGCGGGAGGGCCGACAATGAGCAGTTCTTC. This codes for CSVATSGRADNEQFF.

The CDR3 bases are TGTGCCAGCAGCTTAGCGGGCAGCGGGAGACCTTATACGCAGTATTTT. Its translation is CASSLAGSGRPYTQYF. The chain employs TRBV7-6 and TRBJ2-3; 8 nucleotides match TRBD2. CDR3 length equals 16 residues. The germline CDR1 and CDR2 sequences are SGHVS and FNYEAQ. The junction had 9 bases not matched to a gene; V was cut back by 0 bases and J by 7 bases.

This rearrangement joins TRBV29-1 to TRBJ2-7; 7 bases line up with TRBD1. The germline CDR1 and CDR2 sequences are SQVTM and ANQGSEA. CDR3 size: 13 residues. V shed 6 bases, J shed 4 bases, and the junction held 9 bases outside the gene matches. CDR3 DNA: TGCAGCGTCGGGGACAGTGATCCTTACGAGCAGTACTTC. It translates to CSVGDSDPYEQYF.

The chain carries TRBV29-1 and TRBJ2-5, with D maybe TRBD2 (5 bases). With the DNA end fitting TRBJ2-7 better, the J assignment may be wrong. The CDR3 extends over 14 amino acids. Germline CDR1 reads SQVTM; CDR2 reads ANQGSEA. CDR3 in amino acids: CSVTRGLSSYEQYF. DNA for the CDR3: TGCAGCGTTACAAGAGGGTTAAGCTCCTACGAGCAGTACTTC.

This clone came up once. V gene TRBV19 combines with J gene TRBJ1-2; 8 positions agree with TRBD1. Germline lookup yields CDR1 LNHDA and CDR2 SQIVND (reference sequence). This CDR3 has 12 amino acids. V was clipped by 8 bases and J by 2 bases; unmatched bases: 1. CDR3 region: CASRDRNYGYTF. The CDR3 nucleotides are TGTGCCAGTCGGGACAGGAACTATGGCTACACCTTC.

The chain combines TRBV10-3 with TRBJ1-5; D is unresolved. CDR3 length: 12 residues. Germline CDR1 reads ENHRY; CDR2 reads SYGVKD. V was clipped by 6 bases and J by 7 bases, with 10 bases between them. CDR3 sequence (DNA): TGTGCCATCAGCGCAGGTCCCCAGCCCCAGCATTTT. This gives the protein CAISAGPQPQHF.

The rearrangement joins TRBV7-9 to TRBJ2-1, with TRBD2 matching 8 bases. V dropped 4 bases and J dropped 7; count of bases not matched to a gene: 12. Looked up from germline, CDR1 is SEHNR and CDR2 is FQNEAQ (reference sequence). The length of the CDR3 is 16 residues. CDR3 coding DNA: TGTGCCAGCAGCTCACCTCTAGCGGGTTTAGGGAATGAGCAGTTCTTC. Translation: CASSSPLAGLGNEQFF.

This chain links TRBV19 with TRBJ1-3; 11 bases fit TRBD1. CDR1 and CDR2 (germline): LNHDA, SQIVND (reference sequence). The V segment lost 4 bases and the J segment 2 bases; nucleotides outside the gene matches: 1. The CDR3 totals 15 residues. Here the CDR3 DNA reads TGTGCCAGTAGTACGGGACAGGGGGCTGGAAACACCATATATTTT. Translated: CASSTGQGAGNTIYF.

This clone appeared a few times. The chain carries TRBV14 and TRBJ1-1, with 8 bases aligning to TRBD1. The ends lost 6 bases at V and 4 bases at J; junction bases unmatched: 4. The germline V gene has CDR1 SGHDN and CDR2 FVKESK. The CDR3 extends over 13 amino acids. CDR3 amino acids: CASSWTGRTEAFF. In nucleotides, the CDR3 is TGTGCCAGCAGTTGGACAGGGCGCACTGAAGCTTTCTTT.

This clone was recorded a few times. The rearrangement uses TRBV6-5 and TRBJ2-7; a weak D match, TRBD1 (6 bases). CDR3 length equals 13 residues. V lost 0 bases and J lost 3, with 6 bases in between. Germline values: CDR1 MNHEY, CDR2 SVGAGI. CDR3 bases: TGTGCCAGCAGTTACTCCAGGGGCTACGAGCAGTACTTC. This gives the protein CASSYSRGYEQYF.